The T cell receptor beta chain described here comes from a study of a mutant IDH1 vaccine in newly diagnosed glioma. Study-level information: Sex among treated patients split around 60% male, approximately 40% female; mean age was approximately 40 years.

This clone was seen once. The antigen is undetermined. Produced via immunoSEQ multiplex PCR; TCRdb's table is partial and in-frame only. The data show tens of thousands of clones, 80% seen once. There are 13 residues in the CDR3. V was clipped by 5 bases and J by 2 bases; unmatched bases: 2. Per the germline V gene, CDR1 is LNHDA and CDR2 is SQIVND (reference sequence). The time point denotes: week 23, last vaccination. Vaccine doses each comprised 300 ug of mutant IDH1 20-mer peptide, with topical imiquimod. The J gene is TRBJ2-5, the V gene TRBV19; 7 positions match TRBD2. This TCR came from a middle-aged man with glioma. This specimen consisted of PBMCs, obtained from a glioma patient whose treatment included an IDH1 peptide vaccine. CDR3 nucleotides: TGTGCCAGTAGTCGAGCGGGGCAAGAGACCCAGTACTTC. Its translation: CASSRAGQETQYF. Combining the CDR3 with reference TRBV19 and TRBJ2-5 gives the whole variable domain DGGITQSPKYLFRKEGQNVTLSCEQNLNHDAMYWYRQDPGQGLRLIYYSQIVNDFQKGDIAEGYSVSREKKESFPLTVTSAQKNPTAFYLCASSRAGQETQYFGPGTRLLVL.